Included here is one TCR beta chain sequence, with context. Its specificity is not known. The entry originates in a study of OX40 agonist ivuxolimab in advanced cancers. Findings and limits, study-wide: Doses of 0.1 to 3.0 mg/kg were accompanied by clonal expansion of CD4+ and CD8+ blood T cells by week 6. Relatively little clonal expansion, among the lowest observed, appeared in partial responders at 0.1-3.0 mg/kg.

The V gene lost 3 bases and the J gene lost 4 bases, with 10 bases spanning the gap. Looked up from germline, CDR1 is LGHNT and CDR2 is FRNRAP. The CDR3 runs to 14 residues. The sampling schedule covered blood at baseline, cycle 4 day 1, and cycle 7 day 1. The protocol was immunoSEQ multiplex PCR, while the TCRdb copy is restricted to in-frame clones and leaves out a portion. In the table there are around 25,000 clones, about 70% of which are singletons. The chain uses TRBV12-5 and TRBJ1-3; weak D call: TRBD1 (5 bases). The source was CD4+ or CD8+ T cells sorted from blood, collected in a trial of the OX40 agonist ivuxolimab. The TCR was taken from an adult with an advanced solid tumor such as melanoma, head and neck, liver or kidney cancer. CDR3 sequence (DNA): TGTGCTAGTGGTTTCGGGGCGGCAGGAAACACCATATATTTT. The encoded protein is CASGFGAAGNTIYF.